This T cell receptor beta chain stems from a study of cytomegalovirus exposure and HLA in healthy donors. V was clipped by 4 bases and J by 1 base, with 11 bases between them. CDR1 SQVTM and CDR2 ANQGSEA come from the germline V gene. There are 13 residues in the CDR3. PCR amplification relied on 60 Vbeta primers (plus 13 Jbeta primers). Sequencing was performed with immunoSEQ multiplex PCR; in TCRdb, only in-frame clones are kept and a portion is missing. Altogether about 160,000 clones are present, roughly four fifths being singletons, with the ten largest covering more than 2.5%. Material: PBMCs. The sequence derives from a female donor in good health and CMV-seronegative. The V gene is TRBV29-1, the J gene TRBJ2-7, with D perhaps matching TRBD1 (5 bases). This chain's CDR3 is CSVGGGPSYEQYF. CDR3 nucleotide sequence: TGCAGCGTTGGGGGCGGTCCTTCCTACGAGCAGTACTTC.